This T cell receptor (beta chain) was documented in a study of human T cells and chemical hapten exposure (dated by TCRdb to the early 2020s). Background for the entire study: The libraries were sequenced as a pool, and the TCR yield per sample differed mostly because of small variations in library volumes within the pool. Peripheral blood TCR repertoire changes were tracked in vivo in alopecia patients during primary and secondary sensitization to the hapten diphenylcyclopropenone (DPC). Each blood RNA sample was used to sequence both TCR alpha and TCR beta chains. The investigation overall reported the following: The number of TCRs above 1 in 1000 frequency did not change with DPC sensitization; there was no evidence of global repertoire structure alterations. Repeated subsampling changed both the strength of the expansion versus patch-test correlation and the threshold at which that correlation became significant.

This clonotype was detected once. Which antigen it targets is not known. No base quality information exists; no much larger clone differs at one position. One read alone makes for weak evidence. The meaning of the sample's time point label: healthy volunteer bleed at 6 weeks. Total RNA was extracted from unfractionated whole blood collected in Tempus Blood RNA tubes. About 5 healthy volunteers served as TCR sequencing controls and were bled at day 0, 2 weeks and 6 weeks. The method behind the library was RACE. Instrument used: NextSeq 500. During library preparation, unique molecular identifiers were attached to individual cDNA molecules so that TCRs could be counted in a quantitative, reproducible way. The published analysis was carried out like this. The median number of TCRs per sample was approximately 93,000, ranging from roughly 20,000 to 700,000. V, J and CDR3 annotation of the TCR reads was performed with the Decombinator software suite. To make PS versus PT1 abundance plots, every sample was subsampled to the same number of TCRs (28,000). TCRs were defined as expanded if absent before sensitization and observed at least eight times at the 2-week time point. TCRdb applied fastp at Q25 and MiXCR to the public reads, then kept only in-frame beta chains. Rows merge per CDR3 protein into single entries with the most common DNA and genes. TCRdb's processing, not the study's, gives the V and J calls here. This sample comprises under 90,000 distinct CDR3 sequences, 8.6% of them detected only once. The ten most abundant clones make up approximately 1.5% of the sample.

The receptor comes from a male donor in good health. Some clones in this sample may be carry-over from other donors' samples. The sequenced material came from whole blood.

The CDR3 sequence is CASSYAGGSGNTIYF. The nucleotides read TGTGCCAGCAGTTACGCGGGGGGCTCTGGAAACACCATATATTTT. The chain couples TRBV6-5 to TRBJ1-3; the D region possibly corresponds to TRBD1 (5 bases align). According to the germline V gene, CDR1 reads MNHEY and CDR2 reads SVGAGI. CDR3 length: 15 amino acids, cysteine to phenylalanine. Only the CDR3 DNA stays, 45 bases, in frame from base 1. V is clipped by 2 bases and J by 0 bases, and the sequence between their germline boundaries is 8 bases long.